The clone carrying this TCR beta chain was detected ten times or more. The antigen is unknown. As for time point: persistent/refractory GD, antithyroid drugs over 5 years with positive TRAb. PBMC RNA was the source of the TCR library. The sample originates from a study of regulatory T cells in long-lasting Graves disease. Looking at the study overall: Persistence in Graves' disease required over 5 years of antithyroid drugs plus positive TSH receptor antibodies. Broader study findings: Results may be inaccurate due to the small sample size.

Construction of TCR beta libraries relied on iRepertoire HTBI primers and on Arm-PCR targeting CDR3 regions. One entry per CDR3 protein results from TCRdb running MiXCR on the multiplex PCR reads. The sample lists some 440,000 distinct CDR3 sequences, about 20% occurring once. The V and J ends lost 5 bases and 5 bases respectively, with 9 bases between them. Germline CDR1 and CDR2: SEHNR and FQNEAQ (reference sequence). CDR3 length equals 12 residues. Source: peripheral blood mononuclear cells (PBMCs), taken when the disease was refractory, from a patient treated with antithyroid drugs. The V call is TRBV7-9, the J call TRBJ1-1; a weak D match, TRBD1 (6 bases). This TCR came from a female donor with Graves disease. CDR3 sequence (DNA): TGTGCCAGCAGCCTGGACAGAACTGAAGCTTTCTTT. Protein product: CASSLDRTEAFF.